Described below is a single T cell receptor beta chain sequence and its context. Antigen: not known. V was shortened by 2 bases and J by 8 bases, with 15 bases between the two germline ends. CDR1 and CDR2 (germline): GTSNPN, SVGIG (reference sequence). There are 13 residues in the CDR3. Clones were read by immunoSEQ multiplex PCR, and TCRdb kept only the in-frame ones, dropping some. The table has under 85,000 clones, about 78% seen once. This entry comes from a study of OX40 agonist ivuxolimab in advanced cancers. Overall study context: An agonistic human IgG2 monoclonal antibody against OX40 (CD134) was given. Partial responses were observed in three patients, of whom one had hepatocellular carcinoma and two had cutaneous melanoma. General observations from the study: In CD8+ T cells, expanded clones were on average more numerous than in CD4+. Low normalized T-cell clonal expansion was additionally recorded for some nonresponders.

This receptor was identified in an adult with an advanced solid tumor such as melanoma, head and neck, liver or kidney cancer. The sequences come from CD4+ or CD8+ T cells sorted from blood, collected in a trial of the OX40 agonist ivuxolimab. The chain links TRBV30 to TRBJ2-5, with a weak D call TRBD1 (5 bases). CDR3 protein: CAWSKLPQGTQYF. The CDR3 coding sequence is TGTGCCTGGAGTAAACTACCCCAGGGCACCCAGTACTTC.